The rows below give T cell receptor beta chains drawn from one sample of a study of blood T cell repertoires in COVID-19. Only in-frame clones appear in the TCRdb table, and some are missing; sequencing was by immunoSEQ multiplex PCR. Among roughly 200,000 clones listed, around 85% were seen once. Sequencing was performed on peripheral blood. The receptor set was obtained from a middle-aged man who had recovered from COVID-19. The CDR3 runs from the conserved cysteine through the conserved F or W. Each record gives: D gene, J gene, V gene, clone size, CDR3 DNA, CDR3 protein. The D gene is left open where the match is weak. A clone size is listed for some rows: how often the clone was seen (once, few, many), or a class if it is expanded.

d_call: TRBD2; j_call: TRBJ2-7; v_call: TRBV19; clone_size: once; cdr3_nt: TGTGCCAGTAGTATAGGGACTAGCGGGAGTTACGAGCAGTACTTC; cdr3_aa: CASSIGTSGSYEQYF
d_call: TRBD2; j_call: TRBJ2-7; v_call: TRBV7-7; clone_size: -; cdr3_nt: TGTGCCAGCAGCTTACAACCCGGGGGGGGTAGTGAGCAGTACTTC; cdr3_aa: CASSLQPGGGSEQYF
d_call: TRBD1; j_call: TRBJ2-2; v_call: TRBV7-3; clone_size: -; cdr3_nt: TGTGCCAGCAGCCCGGACCGGACAGGGAAAAACACCGGGGAGCTGTTTTTT; cdr3_aa: CASSPDRTGKNTGELFF
d_call: -; j_call: TRBJ1-1; v_call: TRBV27; clone_size: few; cdr3_nt: TGTGCCAGCAGTTTATCGCAGGGCACTGAAGCTTTCTTT; cdr3_aa: CASSLSQGTEAFF
d_call: -; j_call: TRBJ2-2; v_call: TRBV15; clone_size: -; cdr3_nt: TGTGCCACCAGCAGAAAAACTAGCAGGAACACCGGGGAGCTGTTTTTT; cdr3_aa: CATSRKTSRNTGELFF
d_call: -; j_call: TRBJ2-1; v_call: TRBV7-8; clone_size: -; cdr3_nt: TGTGCCAGCGGCGGGACTCCCATAGACAATGAGCAGTTCTTC; cdr3_aa: CASGGTPIDNEQFF
d_call: TRBD2; j_call: TRBJ2-1; v_call: TRBV19; clone_size: -; cdr3_nt: TGTGCCAGTAAATCTAGCGGGGGCCCCAATGAGCAGTTCTTC; cdr3_aa: CASKSSGGPNEQFF
d_call: TRBD1; j_call: TRBJ2-3; v_call: TRBV4-3; clone_size: -; cdr3_nt: TGCGCCAGCAGCCATCCGGGACAGGGGGATGATACGCAGTATTTT; cdr3_aa: CASSHPGQGDDTQYF
d_call: -; j_call: TRBJ2-7; v_call: TRBV14; clone_size: -; cdr3_nt: TGTGCCAGCAGCCAAAGGGGGAGTTTGAGCTACGAGCAGTACTTC; cdr3_aa: CASSQRGSLSYEQYF
d_call: -; j_call: TRBJ1-1; v_call: TRBV2; clone_size: -; cdr3_nt: TGTGCCAGCAGTGAAGGTCAGGGAAACACTGAAGCTTTCTTT; cdr3_aa: CASSEGQGNTEAFF
d_call: -; j_call: TRBJ2-6; v_call: TRBV4-3; clone_size: -; cdr3_nt: TGCGCCAGCAGCCTAGCCCACAGGGCAAGTTCTGGGGCCAACGTCCTGACTTTC; cdr3_aa: CASSLAHRASSGANVLTF
d_call: -; j_call: TRBJ1-4; v_call: TRBV6-5; clone_size: -; cdr3_nt: TGTGCCACCACCACTCTGCGGGAAAAACTGTTTTTT; cdr3_aa: CATTTLREKLFF
d_call: -; j_call: TRBJ2-2; v_call: TRBV5-5; clone_size: -; cdr3_nt: TGTGCCAGCAGCTTGTTGGCAGGGGTCATTACCGGGGAGCTGTTTTTT; cdr3_aa: CASSLLAGVITGELFF
d_call: -; j_call: TRBJ2-7; v_call: TRBV18; clone_size: few; cdr3_nt: TGTGCCAGCTCACTTCAAACCTACGAGCAGTACTTC; cdr3_aa: CASSLQTYEQYF
d_call: -; j_call: TRBJ2-2; v_call: TRBV5-1; clone_size: -; cdr3_nt: TGCGCCAGCAGCTCCCATTACGGACAGCTCACCGGGGAGCTGTTTTTT; cdr3_aa: CASSSHYGQLTGELFF
d_call: -; j_call: TRBJ2-7; v_call: TRBV9; clone_size: -; cdr3_nt: TGTGCCAGCAGCCCCGATGCCCAACGGAGGGAGCAGTACTTC; cdr3_aa: CASSPDAQRREQYF
d_call: TRBD1; j_call: TRBJ2-7; v_call: TRBV2; clone_size: -; cdr3_nt: TGTGCCAGCAGTGGGATGACAGGGGGATACGAGCAGTACTTC; cdr3_aa: CASSGMTGGYEQYF
d_call: -; j_call: TRBJ1-1; v_call: TRBV7-2; clone_size: -; cdr3_nt: TGTGCCAGCAGCTCGACTCCGAACACTGAAGCTTTCTTT; cdr3_aa: CASSSTPNTEAFF
d_call: -; j_call: TRBJ1-1; v_call: TRBV30; clone_size: few; cdr3_nt: TGTGCCTGGTGTAAAGGACAGAGGAACACTGAAGCTTTCTTT; cdr3_aa: CAWCKGQRNTEAFF
d_call: TRBD2; j_call: TRBJ2-3; v_call: TRBV7-6; clone_size: -; cdr3_nt: TGTGCCAGCAGCTTAGGTATAGCGGGAGGGGAGACAGATACGCAGTATTTT; cdr3_aa: CASSLGIAGGETDTQYF
d_call: -; j_call: TRBJ2-6; v_call: TRBV10-3; clone_size: -; cdr3_nt: TGTGCCATCAGTGAGTCGTGGGGCTTGTCTGGGGCCAACGTCCTGACTTTC; cdr3_aa: CAISESWGLSGANVLTF
d_call: -; j_call: TRBJ2-1; v_call: TRBV28; clone_size: -; cdr3_nt: TGTGCCAGCAGTCCTCCCCCCTCCTACAATGAGCAGTTCTTC; cdr3_aa: CASSPPPSYNEQFF
d_call: -; j_call: TRBJ2-7; v_call: TRBV6-2/TRBV6-3; clone_size: -; cdr3_nt: TGTGCCAGCAGTTCTAGGCGGCCTAGCGACGAGCAGTACTTC; cdr3_aa: CASSSRRPSDEQYF
d_call: TRBD1; j_call: TRBJ1-2; v_call: TRBV7-9; clone_size: -; cdr3_nt: TGTGCCAGCAGCCCCGGGACAGGGGAACGCTATGGCTACACCTTC; cdr3_aa: CASSPGTGERYGYTF
d_call: -; j_call: TRBJ2-2; v_call: TRBV13; clone_size: -; cdr3_nt: TGTGCCAGCAGCGGGAGTGTTAACACCGGGGAGCTGTTTTTT; cdr3_aa: CASSGSVNTGELFF
d_call: TRBD1; j_call: TRBJ1-5; v_call: TRBV9; clone_size: few; cdr3_nt: TGTGCCAGCAGCGAAACAGGGGCGGACAATCAGCCCCAGCATTTT; cdr3_aa: CASSETGADNQPQHF
d_call: -; j_call: TRBJ2-3; v_call: TRBV12-5; clone_size: -; cdr3_nt: TGTGCTAGTGGTTTGGCAGATACACAGATACCGCAGTATTTT; cdr3_aa: CASGLADTQIPQYF
d_call: -; j_call: TRBJ2-7; v_call: TRBV4-1; clone_size: -; cdr3_nt: TGCGCCAGCAGCCTGGACAGACCCTACGAGCAGTACTTC; cdr3_aa: CASSLDRPYEQYF
d_call: -; j_call: TRBJ2-4; v_call: TRBV12-2; clone_size: once; cdr3_nt: TGTGAACTCGAGCGGGATTACTTAGCCAAAAACATTCAGTACTTC; cdr3_aa: CELERDYLAKNIQYF
d_call: TRBD2; j_call: TRBJ2-7; v_call: TRBV7-2; clone_size: many; cdr3_nt: TGTGCCAGCAGCTTGATCGGGGCACTAGCGGGTTACGACGAGCAGTACTTC; cdr3_aa: CASSLIGALAGYDEQYF
d_call: -; j_call: TRBJ2-5; v_call: TRBV11-3; clone_size: few; cdr3_nt: TGTGCCAGCAGCTTAGTTCATGGGGAGTTGGAGACCCAGTACTTC; cdr3_aa: CASSLVHGELETQYF
d_call: -; j_call: TRBJ1-5; v_call: TRBV4-1; clone_size: once; cdr3_nt: TGCGCCAGCAGCCAAGTTAATTTTGGTCCGGGGGGTCAGCCCCAGCATTTT; cdr3_aa: CASSQVNFGPGGQPQHF
d_call: TRBD1; j_call: TRBJ1-1; v_call: TRBV29-1; clone_size: -; cdr3_nt: TGCAGCGGGTATCGAATGCCCGGGACAGGGGGCACTGAAGCTTTCTTT; cdr3_aa: CSGYRMPGTGGTEAFF
d_call: TRBD1; j_call: TRBJ1-1; v_call: TRBV5-4; clone_size: -; cdr3_nt: TGTGCCAGCAGCTCCTGGACAGGCGGGACTGAAGCTTTCTTT; cdr3_aa: CASSSWTGGTEAFF
d_call: TRBD2; j_call: TRBJ2-1; v_call: TRBV19; clone_size: -; cdr3_nt: TGTGCCAGTAGCACCCAAGCGGGAGGGCCGAATGAGCAGTTCTTC; cdr3_aa: CASSTQAGGPNEQFF
d_call: -; j_call: TRBJ2-7; v_call: TRBV27; clone_size: -; cdr3_nt: TGTGCCAGCAGTTATAGCGGTTCTACCTACGAGCAGTACTTC; cdr3_aa: CASSYSGSTYEQYF
d_call: -; j_call: TRBJ2-2; v_call: TRBV7-2; clone_size: once; cdr3_nt: TGTGCCAGCAGCTTATTGATGGGGCTGATCGGGGAGCTGTTTTTT; cdr3_aa: CASSLLMGLIGELFF
d_call: -; j_call: TRBJ1-2; v_call: TRBV15; clone_size: -; cdr3_nt: TGTGCCACCAGCAGAGTACGCGGGGAGGGCTACACCTTC; cdr3_aa: CATSRVRGEGYTF
d_call: -; j_call: TRBJ1-1; v_call: TRBV27; clone_size: once; cdr3_nt: TGTGCCAGCAGTACGACACAGAACACTGAAGCTTTCTTT; cdr3_aa: CASSTTQNTEAFF